The clone carrying this TCR beta chain came up a few times. The data belong to a study of early T cells in non-severe SARS-CoV-2 infection. The overall study: Sequencing of unsorted whole blood was done on bulk RNA, leaving chains unpaired.

Unmatched junction bases numbered 7, after V lost 6 bases and J lost 7 bases. CDR1 and CDR2 from the germline V gene are MNHEY and SVGAGI. The CDR3 contains 14 residues. In the library, individual cDNA molecules carried attached unique molecular identifiers. MiXCR, applied by TCRdb to the 5' RACE reads, yields one record per CDR3 protein. Among 15,000 to 20,000 distinct CDR3 sequences listed, more than 4.5% were seen once. The J gene is TRBJ1-2, the V gene TRBV6-5, with TRBD1 matching over 11 bases. This receptor was obtained from an adult who was a healthcare worker with PCR-confirmed SARS-CoV-2 infection or an uninfected control (not recorded which). The sequencing input was whole blood. This CDR3 is CASRTDRGLSGYTF. The CDR3 DNA is TGTGCCAGCAGAACGGACAGGGGGCTGAGTGGCTACACCTTC.